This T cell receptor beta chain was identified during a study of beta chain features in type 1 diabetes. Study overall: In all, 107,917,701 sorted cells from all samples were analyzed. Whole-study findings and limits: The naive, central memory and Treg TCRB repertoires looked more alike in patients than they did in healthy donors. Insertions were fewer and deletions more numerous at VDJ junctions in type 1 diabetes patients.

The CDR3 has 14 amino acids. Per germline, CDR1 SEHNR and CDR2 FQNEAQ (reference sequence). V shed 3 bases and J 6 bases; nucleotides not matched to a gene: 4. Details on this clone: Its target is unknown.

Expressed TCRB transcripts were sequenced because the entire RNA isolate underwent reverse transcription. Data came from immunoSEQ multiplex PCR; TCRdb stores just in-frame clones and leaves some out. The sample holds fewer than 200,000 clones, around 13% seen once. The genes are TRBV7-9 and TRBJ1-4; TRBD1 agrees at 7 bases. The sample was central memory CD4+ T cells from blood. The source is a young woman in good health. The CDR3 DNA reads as TGTGCCAGCAGCTTTGGGACAGCGGATGAAAAACTGTTTTTT. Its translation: CASSFGTADEKLFF.